This TCR beta chain was documented in a study of OX40 agonist ivuxolimab in advanced cancers. About the study: Patients' therapy was ivuxolimab, an antibody that acts as an agonist of OX40 (CD134). Age averaged around 60 years (range about 20 to 79), and approximately 80% were male.

The CDR3 spans 18 residues, counting both ends. With respect to this clone: The limits of the CDR3 on the DNA are not certain, so only TCRdb's listed CDR3 is given.

Sequenced by immunoSEQ multiplex PCR; TCRdb stores in-frame clones only, minus some. The sample carries 60,000 to 90,000 clones, roughly 84% recorded once. The chain joins TRBV21-1 to TRBJ1-6; TRBD1, the table's D call, lacks a check against the DNA. TRBV21-1 is a recognized pseudogene. The sequences come from CD4+ or CD8+ T cells sorted from blood, collected in a trial of the OX40 agonist ivuxolimab. The receptor's source is an adult with an advanced solid tumor such as melanoma, head and neck, liver or kidney cancer. CDR3: CASSPPWAGGSYNSPLHF.